This T cell receptor beta chain appears in the sequencing data of a study of CD8 T cells in ankylosing spondylitis. Findings of the study overall: CD8+ cells made up the disease-linked clones, which were relatively rare in peripheral blood. Several of the motif variants were reported before in synovial fluid and blood from reactive arthritis. Enrichment of disease-linked clones was reportedly significant in matched ankylosing spondylitis synovial fluid.

This clonotype came up a few times. No antigen is known for it. Using its own MiXCR run on the 5' RACE reads, TCRdb lists one record per CDR3 protein. Of 250,000 to 350,000 distinct CDR3 sequences in the sample, 15% to 20% were seen once. With 8 bases removed from V and 3 bases from J, the gap between germline ends came to 10 bases. The germline V gene encodes CDR1 LGHDT and CDR2 YNNKEL (reference sequence). The CDR3 consists of 13 residues. This clonotype was sampled from a male donor with ankylosing spondylitis or in good health (not recorded which). The specimen sequenced was blood, either unsorted or a sorted T cell fraction (not recorded which). The rearrangement links TRBV3-1 to TRBJ2-2; TRBD2 might be the D (5 bases). The CDR3 DNA is TGTGCCAGCTGGACTCCACACACCGGGGAGCTGTTTTTT. Protein sequence: CASWTPHTGELFF.